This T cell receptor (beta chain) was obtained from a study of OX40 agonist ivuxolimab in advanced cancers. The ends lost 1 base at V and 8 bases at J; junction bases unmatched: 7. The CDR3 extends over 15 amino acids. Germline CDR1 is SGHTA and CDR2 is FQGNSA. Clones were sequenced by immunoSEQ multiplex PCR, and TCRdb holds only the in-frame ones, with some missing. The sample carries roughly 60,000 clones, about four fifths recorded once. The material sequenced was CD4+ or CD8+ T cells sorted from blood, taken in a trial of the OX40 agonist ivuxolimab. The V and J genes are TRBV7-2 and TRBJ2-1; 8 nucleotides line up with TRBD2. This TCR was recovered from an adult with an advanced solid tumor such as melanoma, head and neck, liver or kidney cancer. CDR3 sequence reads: CASSLDVREGHEQFF. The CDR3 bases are TGTGCCAGCAGCTTAGATGTACGGGAGGGACATGAGCAGTTCTTC.